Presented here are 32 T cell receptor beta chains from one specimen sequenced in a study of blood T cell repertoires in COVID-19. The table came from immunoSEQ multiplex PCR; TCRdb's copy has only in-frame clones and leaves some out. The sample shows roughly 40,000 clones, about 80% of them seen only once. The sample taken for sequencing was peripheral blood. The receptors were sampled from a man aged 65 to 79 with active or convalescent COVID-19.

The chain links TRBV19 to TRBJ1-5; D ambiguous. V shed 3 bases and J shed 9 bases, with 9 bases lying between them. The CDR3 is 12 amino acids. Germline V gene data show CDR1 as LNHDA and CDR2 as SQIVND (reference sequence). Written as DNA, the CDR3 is TGTGCCAGTAGTATGAGGGAGGCGCCCCAGCATTTT. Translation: CASSMREAPQHF.

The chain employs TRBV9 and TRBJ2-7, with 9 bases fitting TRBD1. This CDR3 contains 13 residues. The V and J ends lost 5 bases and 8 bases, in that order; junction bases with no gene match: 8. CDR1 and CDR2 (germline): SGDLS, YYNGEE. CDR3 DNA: TGTGCCAGCAGTGCGGGACAGGGTGATCAGCAGTACTTC. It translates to CASSAGQGDQQYF.

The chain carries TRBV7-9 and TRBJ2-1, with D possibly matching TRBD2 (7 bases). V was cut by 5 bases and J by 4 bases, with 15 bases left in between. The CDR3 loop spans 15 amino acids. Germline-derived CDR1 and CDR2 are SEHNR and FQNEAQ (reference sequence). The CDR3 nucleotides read TGTGCCAGCAGCGCCCGCGGGGGCCTATACAATGAGCAGTTCTTC. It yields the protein CASSARGGLYNEQFF.

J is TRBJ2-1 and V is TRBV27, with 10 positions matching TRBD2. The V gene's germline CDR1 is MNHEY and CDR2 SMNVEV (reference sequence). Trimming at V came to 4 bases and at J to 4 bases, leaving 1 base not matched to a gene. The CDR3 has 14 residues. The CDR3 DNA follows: TGTGCCAGCAGTTCAGCGGGGGGGTACAATGAGCAGTTCTTC. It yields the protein CASSSAGGYNEQFF.

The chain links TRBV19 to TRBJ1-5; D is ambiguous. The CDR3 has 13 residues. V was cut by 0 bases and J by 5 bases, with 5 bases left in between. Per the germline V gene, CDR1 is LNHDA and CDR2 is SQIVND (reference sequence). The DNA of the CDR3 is TGTGCCAGTAGTATAGAACCAGATCAGCCCCAGCATTTT. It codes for CASSIEPDQPQHF. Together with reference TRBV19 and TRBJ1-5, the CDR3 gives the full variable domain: DGGITQSPKYLFRKEGQNVTLSCEQNLNHDAMYWYRQDPGQGLRLIYYSQIVNDFQKGDIAEGYSVSREKKESFPLTVTSAQKNPTAFYLCASSIEPDQPQHFGDGTRLSIL.

The CDR3 region has the DNA TGTGCCAGCAGCTTAACCCGGACTGCGAACACTGAAGCTTTCTTT. Amino acids: CASSLTRTANTEAFF. The rearrangement links TRBV7-3 to TRBJ1-1, with D hard to call. This CDR3 has 15 residues. V lost 0 bases to trimming and J lost 1 base, with 9 bases between them. The germline gives CDR1 SGHTA, CDR2 FQGTGA.

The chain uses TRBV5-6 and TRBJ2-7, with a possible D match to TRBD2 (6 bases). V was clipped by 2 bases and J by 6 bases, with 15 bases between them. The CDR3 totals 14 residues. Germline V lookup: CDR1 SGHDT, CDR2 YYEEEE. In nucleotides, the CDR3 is TGTGCCAGCAGCTTTGGGGCGGGGTGGGGCGAGCAGTACTTC. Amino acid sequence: CASSFGAGWGEQYF.

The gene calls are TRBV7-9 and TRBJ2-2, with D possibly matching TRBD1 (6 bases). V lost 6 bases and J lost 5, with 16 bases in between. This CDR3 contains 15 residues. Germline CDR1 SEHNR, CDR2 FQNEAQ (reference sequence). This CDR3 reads CASSYSGVGTGELFF. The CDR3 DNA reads TGTGCCAGCAGTTATTCAGGGGTTGGGACCGGGGAGCTGTTTTTT.

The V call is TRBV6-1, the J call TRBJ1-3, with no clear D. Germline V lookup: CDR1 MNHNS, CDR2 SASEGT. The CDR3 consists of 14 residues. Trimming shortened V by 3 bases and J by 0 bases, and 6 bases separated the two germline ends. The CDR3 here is CASSEGSSGNTIYF. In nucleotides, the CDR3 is TGTGCCAGCAGTGAGGGGAGCTCTGGAAACACCATATATTTT.

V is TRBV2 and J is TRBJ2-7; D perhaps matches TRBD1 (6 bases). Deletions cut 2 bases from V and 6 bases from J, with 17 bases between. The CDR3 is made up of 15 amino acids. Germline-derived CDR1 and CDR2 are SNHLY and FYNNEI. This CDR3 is CASSEQGYFVSEQYF. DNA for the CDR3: TGTGCCAGCAGTGAACAGGGGTATTTCGTCTCCGAGCAGTACTTC.

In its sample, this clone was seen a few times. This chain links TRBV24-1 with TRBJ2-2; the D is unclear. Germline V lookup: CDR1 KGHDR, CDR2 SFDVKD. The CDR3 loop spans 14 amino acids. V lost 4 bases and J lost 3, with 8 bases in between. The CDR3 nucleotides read TGTGCCACCAGTGACCAACAGTACACCGGGGAGCTGTTTTTT. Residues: CATSDQQYTGELFF.

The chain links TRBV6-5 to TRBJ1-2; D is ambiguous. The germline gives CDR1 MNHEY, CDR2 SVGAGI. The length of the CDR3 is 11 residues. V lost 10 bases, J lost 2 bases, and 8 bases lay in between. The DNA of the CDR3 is TGTGCCACCCAGAAAAACTATGGCTACACCTTC. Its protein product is CATQKNYGYTF.

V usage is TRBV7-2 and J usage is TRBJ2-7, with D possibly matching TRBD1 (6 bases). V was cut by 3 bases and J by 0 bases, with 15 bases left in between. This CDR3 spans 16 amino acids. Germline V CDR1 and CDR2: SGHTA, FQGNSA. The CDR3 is CASSFGQNYYSYEQYF. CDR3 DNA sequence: TGTGCCAGCAGCTTTGGACAGAACTATTACTCCTACGAGCAGTACTTC.

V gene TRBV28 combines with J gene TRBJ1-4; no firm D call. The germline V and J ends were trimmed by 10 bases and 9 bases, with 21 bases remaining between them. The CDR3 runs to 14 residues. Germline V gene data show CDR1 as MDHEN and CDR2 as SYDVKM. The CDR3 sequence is CATRILGGLKKLFF. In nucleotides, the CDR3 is TGTGCCACCAGGATCCTAGGTGGATTGAAAAAACTGTTTTTT. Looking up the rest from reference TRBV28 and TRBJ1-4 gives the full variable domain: DVKVTQSSRYLVKRTGEKVFLECVQDMDHENMFWYRQDPGLGLRLIYFSYDVKMKEKGDIPEGYSVSREKKERFSLILESASTNQTSMYLCATRILGGLKKLFFGSGTQLSVL.

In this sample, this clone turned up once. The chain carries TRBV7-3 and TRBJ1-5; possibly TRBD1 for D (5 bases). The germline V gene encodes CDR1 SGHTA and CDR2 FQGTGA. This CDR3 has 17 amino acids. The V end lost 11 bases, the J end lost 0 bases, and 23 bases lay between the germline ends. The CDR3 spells CARTLRGGDFSNQPQHF. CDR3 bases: TGTGCCCGCACATTAAGAGGAGGGGACTTTAGCAATCAGCCCCAGCATTTT.

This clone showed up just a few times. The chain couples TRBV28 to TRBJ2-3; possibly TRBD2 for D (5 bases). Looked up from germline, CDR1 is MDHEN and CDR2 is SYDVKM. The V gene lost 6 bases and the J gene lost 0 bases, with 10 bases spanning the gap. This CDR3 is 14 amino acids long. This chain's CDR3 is CASSSSSSTDTQYF. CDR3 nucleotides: TGTGCCAGCAGCTCCTCTAGCAGCACAGATACGCAGTATTTT.

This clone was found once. The CDR3 region is CASSRDRGRAEAFF. The CDR3 coding sequence is TGTGCCAGTAGTAGAGACAGGGGACGGGCTGAAGCTTTCTTT. The chain carries TRBV19 and TRBJ1-1, with TRBD1 matching over 8 bases. The CDR3 is made up of 14 amino acids. Unmatched junction bases numbered 7, after V lost 4 bases and J lost 6 bases. CDR1 LNHDA and CDR2 SQIVND come from the germline V gene (reference sequence).

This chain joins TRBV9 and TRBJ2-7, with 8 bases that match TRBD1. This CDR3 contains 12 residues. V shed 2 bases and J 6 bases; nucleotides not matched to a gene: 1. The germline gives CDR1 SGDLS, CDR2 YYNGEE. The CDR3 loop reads CASSVTGGEQYF. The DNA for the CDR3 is TGTGCCAGCAGCGTTACAGGGGGCGAGCAGTACTTC.

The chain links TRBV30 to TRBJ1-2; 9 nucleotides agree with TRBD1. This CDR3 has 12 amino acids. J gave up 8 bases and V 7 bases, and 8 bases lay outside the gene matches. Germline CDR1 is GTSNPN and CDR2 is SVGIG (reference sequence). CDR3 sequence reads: CAYTGGAGGYTF. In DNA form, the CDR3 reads TGTGCCTACACAGGGGGCGCGGGCGGCTACACCTTC. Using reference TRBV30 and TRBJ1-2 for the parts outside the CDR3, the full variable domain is SQTIHQWPATLVQPVGSPLSLECTVEGTSNPNLYWYRQAAGRGLQLLFYSVGIGQISSEVPQNLSASRPQDRQFILSSKKLLLSDSGFYLCAYTGGAGGYTFGSGTRLTVV.

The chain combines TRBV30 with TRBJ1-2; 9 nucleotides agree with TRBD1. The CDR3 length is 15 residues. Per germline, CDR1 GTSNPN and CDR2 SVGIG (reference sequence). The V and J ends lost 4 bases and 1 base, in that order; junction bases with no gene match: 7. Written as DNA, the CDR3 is TGTGCCTGGACCCCCGGGACAGGGTTTAACTATGGCTACACCTTC. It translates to CAWTPGTGFNYGYTF.

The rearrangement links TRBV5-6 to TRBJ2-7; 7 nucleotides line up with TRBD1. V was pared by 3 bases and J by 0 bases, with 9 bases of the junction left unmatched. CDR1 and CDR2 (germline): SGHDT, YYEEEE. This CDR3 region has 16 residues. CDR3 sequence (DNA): TGTGCCAGCAGCTGGACCGGGACAGACTTCTCCTACGAGCAGTACTTC. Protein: CASSWTGTDFSYEQYF. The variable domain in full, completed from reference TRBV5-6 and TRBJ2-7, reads DAGVTQSPTHLIKTRGQQVTLRCSPKSGHDTVSWYQQALGQGPQFIFQYYEEEERQRGNFPDRFSGHQFPNYSSELNVNALLLGDSALYLCASSWTGTDFSYEQYFGPGTRLTVT.

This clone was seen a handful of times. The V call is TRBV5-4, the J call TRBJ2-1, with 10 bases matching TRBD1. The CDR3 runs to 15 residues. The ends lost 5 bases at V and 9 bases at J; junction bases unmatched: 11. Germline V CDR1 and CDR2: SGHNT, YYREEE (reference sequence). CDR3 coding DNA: TGTGCCAGCAGGGGGGTGGACAGGGGGTTTGCTGAGCAGTTCTTC. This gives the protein CASRGVDRGFAEQFF.

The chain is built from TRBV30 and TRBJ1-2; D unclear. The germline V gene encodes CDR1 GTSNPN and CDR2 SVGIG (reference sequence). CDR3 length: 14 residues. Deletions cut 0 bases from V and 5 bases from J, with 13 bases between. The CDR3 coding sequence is TGTGCCTGGAGTGTAGAGGAGCGGGGATATGGCTACACCTTC. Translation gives CAWSVEERGYGYTF.

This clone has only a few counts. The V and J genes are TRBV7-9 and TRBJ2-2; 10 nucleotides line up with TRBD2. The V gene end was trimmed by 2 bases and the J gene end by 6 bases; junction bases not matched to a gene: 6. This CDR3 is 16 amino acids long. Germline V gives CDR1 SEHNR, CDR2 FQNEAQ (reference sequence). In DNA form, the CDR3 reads TGTGCCAGCAGCTTACGACCTAGCGGGGGACCCGGGGAGCTGTTTTTT. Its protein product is CASSLRPSGGPGELFF.

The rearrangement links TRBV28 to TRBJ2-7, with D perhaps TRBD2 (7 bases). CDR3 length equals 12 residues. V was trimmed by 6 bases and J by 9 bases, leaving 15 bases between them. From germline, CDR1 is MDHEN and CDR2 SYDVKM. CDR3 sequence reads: CASSGGQPVQYF. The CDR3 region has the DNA TGTGCCAGCAGCGGGGGGCAGCCGGTGCAGTACTTC.

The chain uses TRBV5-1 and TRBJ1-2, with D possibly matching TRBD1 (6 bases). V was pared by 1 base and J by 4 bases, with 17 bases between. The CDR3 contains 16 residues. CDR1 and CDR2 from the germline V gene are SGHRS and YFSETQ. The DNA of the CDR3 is TGCGCCAGCAGCTTGTCGCGGACAGTTTTCGGCTATGGCTACACCTTC. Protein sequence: CASSLSRTVFGYGYTF.

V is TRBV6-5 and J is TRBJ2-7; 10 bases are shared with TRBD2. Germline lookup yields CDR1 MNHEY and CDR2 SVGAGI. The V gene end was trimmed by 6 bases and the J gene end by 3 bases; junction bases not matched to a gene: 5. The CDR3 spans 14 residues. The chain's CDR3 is CASSPGTSVYEQYF. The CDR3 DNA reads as TGTGCCAGCAGCCCCGGGACTAGCGTCTACGAGCAGTACTTC.

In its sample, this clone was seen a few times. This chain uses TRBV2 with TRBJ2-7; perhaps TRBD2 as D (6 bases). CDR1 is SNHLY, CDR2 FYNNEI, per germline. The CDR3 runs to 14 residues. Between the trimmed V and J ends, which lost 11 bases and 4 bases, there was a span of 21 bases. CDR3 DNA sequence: TGTGCCTCCGCGGGGATGGATGAGGGGTACGAGCAGTACTTC. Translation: CASAGMDEGYEQYF.

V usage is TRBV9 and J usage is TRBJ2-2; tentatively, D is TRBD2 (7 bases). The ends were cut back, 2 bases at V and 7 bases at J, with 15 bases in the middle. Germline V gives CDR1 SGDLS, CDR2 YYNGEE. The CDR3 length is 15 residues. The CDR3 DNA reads TGTGCCAGCAGCGTCGCGGGGGCCGGGAACGGGGAGCTGTTTTTT. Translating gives CASSVAGAGNGELFF. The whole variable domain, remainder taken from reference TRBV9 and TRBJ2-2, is DSGVTQTPKHLITATGQRVTLRCSPRSGDLSVYWYQQSLDQGLQFLIQYYNGEERAKGNILERFSAQQFPDLHSELNLSSLELGDSALYFCASSVAGAGNGELFFGEGSRLTVL.

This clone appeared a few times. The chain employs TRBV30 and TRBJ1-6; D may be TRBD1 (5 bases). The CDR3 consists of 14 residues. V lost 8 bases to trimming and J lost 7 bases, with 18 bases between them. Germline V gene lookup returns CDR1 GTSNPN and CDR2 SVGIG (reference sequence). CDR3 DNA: TGTGCCGCAGCCGGGACTTCGGGAAATTCACCCCTCCACTTT. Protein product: CAAAGTSGNSPLHF.

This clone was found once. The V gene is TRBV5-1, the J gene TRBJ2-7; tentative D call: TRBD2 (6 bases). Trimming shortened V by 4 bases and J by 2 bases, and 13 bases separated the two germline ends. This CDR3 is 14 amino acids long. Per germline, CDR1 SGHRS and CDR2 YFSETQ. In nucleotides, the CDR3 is TGCGCCAGCAGCCGCGGGACCGGAGCCTACGAGCAGTACTTC. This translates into CASSRGTGAYEQYF.

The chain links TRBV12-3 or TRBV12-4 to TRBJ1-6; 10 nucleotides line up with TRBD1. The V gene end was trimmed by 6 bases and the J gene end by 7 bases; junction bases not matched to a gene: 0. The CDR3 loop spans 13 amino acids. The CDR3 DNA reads TGTGCCAGCAGGGGACAGGGGAATTCACCCCTCCACTTT. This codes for CASRGQGNSPLHF.